Listed below are T cell receptor beta chains from one sample, sequenced in a study of cytomegalovirus exposure and HLA in healthy donors. TCRdb's table, derived via immunoSEQ multiplex PCR, lists solely in-frame clones and lacks some. The sample yields under 200,000 clones, more than 70% seen once. Sequences were obtained from PBMCs. Receptors were obtained from a boy aged 2 to 10 in good health and CMV-seronegative. The CDR3 runs from the conserved cysteine through the conserved F or W. Fields, in order: J gene, D gene, V gene, clone size, CDR3 protein, CDR3 DNA. A D gene is named only where the DNA matches it firmly. Clone size is not always given. Where it is, it says once, few, many or a class for expanded clones.

TRBJ2-2	TRBD1	TRBV7-3	.	CASSPRQGWAGELFF	TGTGCCAGCAGCCCCAGACAGGGGTGGGCCGGGGAGCTGTTTTTT
TRBJ1-5	.	TRBV6-1	.	CASGTREDQPQHF	TGTGCCAGCGGCACCCGAGAGGATCAGCCCCAGCATTTT
TRBJ2-5	TRBD2	TRBV6-4	few	CASSSEAGASETQYF	TGTGCCAGCAGTTCTGAAGCGGGAGCATCAGAGACCCAGTACTTC
TRBJ1-5	.	TRBV21-1	.	CASSKRFHRDTRKHSNQPQHF	TGTGCCAGCAGCAAACGCTTCCACCGGGACACCAGAAAACATAGCAATCAGCCCCAGCATTTT
TRBJ2-1	TRBD2	TRBV5-8	.	CASSLRTSGSNEQFF	TGTGCCAGCAGCTTGCGGACTAGCGGAAGTAATGAGCAGTTCTTC
TRBJ1-5	.	TRBV5-1	.	CASGIRQPAEPQHF	TGCGCCAGCGGGATTAGACAGCCCGCGGAGCCCCAGCATTTT
TRBJ1-5	TRBD1	TRBV5-6	few	CASSGGQSNQPQHF	TGTGCCAGCAGCGGGGGACAGAGCAATCAGCCCCAGCATTTT
TRBJ2-1	TRBD2	TRBV28	.	CASSWGGRNEQFF	TGTGCCAGCAGTTGGGGGGGAAGGAATGAGCAGTTCTTC
TRBJ2-1	TRBD2	TRBV2	.	CASSELLAGSMNEQFF	TGTGCCAGCAGTGAACTACTAGCGGGAAGTATGAATGAGCAGTTCTTC
TRBJ2-7	TRBD1	TRBV28	once	CASNPGQGWYEQYF	TGTGCCAGCAACCCGGGACAGGGCTGGTACGAGCAGTACTTC
TRBJ2-2	.	TRBV29-1	.	CSVAEGTYTGELFF	TGCAGCGTTGCCGAGGGCACCTACACCGGGGAGCTGTTTTTT
TRBJ2-3	TRBD1	TRBV2	.	CASSGQGATDTQYF	TGTGCCAGCAGTGGACAGGGGGCGACAGATACGCAGTATTTT
TRBJ2-1	.	TRBV14	.	CASSPGEVGNEQFF	TGTGCCAGCAGCCCCGGGGAGGTGGGCAATGAGCAGTTCTTC
TRBJ2-3	TRBD2	TRBV7-3	.	CASSLRSGSADTQYF	TGTGCCAGCAGCTTAAGGAGCGGGAGTGCAGATACGCAGTATTTT
TRBJ2-4	TRBD1	TRBV28	.	CASSSPRQGLAKNIQYF	TGTGCCAGCAGTTCCCCTCGACAGGGGCTAGCCAAAAACATTCAGTACTTC
TRBJ2-2	.	TRBV1	once	CTSSLAGSTGTGELFF	TGCACCAGCAGCTTAGCCGGGAGTACGGGCACCGGGGAGCTGTTTTTT
TRBJ1-1	TRBD1	TRBV29-1	once	CSAGTGANTEAFF	TGCAGCGCTGGAACAGGGGCGAACACTGAAGCTTTCTTT
TRBJ1-1	.	TRBV19	.	CASSINSVIHTEAFF	TGTGCCAGTAGTATCAACTCCGTTATCCACACTGAAGCTTTCTTT
TRBJ1-3	TRBD1	TRBV29-1	.	CSVGDRGSGNTIYF	TGCAGCGTTGGAGACAGGGGAAGTGGAAACACCATATATTTT
TRBJ2-1	TRBD2	TRBV13	few	CASSLELAGYNEQFF	TGTGCCAGCAGCTTAGAACTAGCGGGATACAATGAGCAGTTCTTC
TRBJ2-3	TRBD1	TRBV6-1	.	CASSTGGVFAQYF	TGTGCCAGCAGTACAGGGGGCGTCTTTGCGCAGTATTTT
TRBJ2-1	TRBD2	TRBV12-5	.	CASGLDPLAGGLNEQFF	TGTGCTAGTGGTTTGGACCCGCTAGCGGGAGGGCTCAATGAGCAGTTCTTC
TRBJ1-1	.	TRBV6-6	.	CASSYSEGRTEAFF	TGTGCCAGCAGTTACTCGGAGGGGAGGACTGAAGCTTTCTTT
TRBJ2-7	.	TRBV4-2	.	CASSQEGEGAYEQYF	TGTGCCAGCAGCCAAGAGGGGGAGGGGGCCTACGAGCAGTACTTC
TRBJ1-2	.	TRBV28	.	CASSLEVYGYTF	TGTGCCAGCAGTTTGGAGGTGTATGGCTACACCTTC
TRBJ1-1	.	TRBV10-2	.	CASGRGGNTEAFF	TGCGCCAGCGGCAGGGGCGGGAACACTGAAGCTTTCTTT
TRBJ2-3	TRBD2	TRBV7-9	.	CASSLSGRADTQYF	TGTGCCAGCAGCTTAAGCGGGAGGGCAGATACGCAGTATTTT
TRBJ2-3	.	TRBV19	.	CASSISRAGTDTQYF	TGTGCCAGTAGTATCTCTCGGGCGGGTACAGATACGCAGTATTTT
TRBJ2-2	TRBD2	TRBV13	.	CASSLGLAGGLNTGELFF	TGTGCCAGCAGCTTGGGGCTAGCGGGAGGACTGAACACCGGGGAGCTGTTTTTT
TRBJ1-2	.	TRBV6-1	few	CASSVAGANYGYTF	TGTGCCAGCAGTGTCGCAGGGGCTAACTATGGCTACACCTTC
TRBJ1-2	TRBD1	TRBV19	.	CASSVRQGNYGYTF	TGTGCCAGTAGTGTGCGACAGGGGAACTATGGCTACACCTTC
TRBJ1-2	.	TRBV9	.	CASSSSGGGYYGYTF	TGTGCCAGCAGCTCCAGTGGGGGCGGCTACTATGGCTACACCTTC
TRBJ2-5	TRBD2	TRBV7-6	.	CASSLGTSGREYQETQYF	TGTGCCAGCAGCCTAGGGACTAGCGGGAGGGAGTACCAAGAGACCCAGTACTTC
TRBJ1-2	TRBD1	TRBV5-6	.	CASSRGWGQSYGYTF	TGTGCCAGCAGCAGAGGATGGGGACAGAGCTATGGCTACACCTTC
TRBJ2-1	TRBD2	TRBV6-5	few	CASSSSGSRNNEQFF	TGTGCCAGCAGTTCAAGCGGGAGTCGGAACAATGAGCAGTTCTTC
TRBJ2-1	TRBD1	TRBV30	.	CAWRGTGNNEQFF	TGTGCCTGGAGAGGGACAGGGAACAATGAGCAGTTCTTC
TRBJ2-7	.	TRBV5-1	.	CASSLEPDSPYEQYF	TGCGCCAGCAGCTTGGAGCCGGACTCGCCCTACGAGCAGTACTTC
TRBJ1-2	.	TRBV6-5	.	CASSYQGNYGYTF	TGTGCCAGCAGTTATCAGGGGAACTATGGCTACACCTTC
TRBJ2-7	.	TRBV19	.	CASSINTEQYF	TGTGCCAGTAGTATAAACACCGAGCAGTACTTC
TRBJ2-5	.	TRBV11-3	.	CASSSQFDRSETQYF	TGTGCCAGCAGCTCCCAGTTCGACAGGAGCGAGACCCAGTACTTC
TRBJ2-1	TRBD2	TRBV28	.	CASTEAGGDNEQFF	TGTGCCAGCACCGAAGCGGGAGGGGACAATGAGCAGTTCTTC
TRBJ1-3	.	TRBV1	.	CTSSLDSGNTIYF	TGCACCAGCAGTCTAGACTCTGGAAACACCATATATTTT
TRBJ2-7	TRBD2	TRBV6-1	.	CASSEPGTSVYEQYF	TGTGCCAGCAGTGAACCCGGGACTAGTGTCTACGAGCAGTACTTC
TRBJ1-5	.	TRBV28	few	CASSLSQPQHF	TGTGCCAGCAGTTTGAGTCAGCCCCAGCATTTT
TRBJ2-7	TRBD1	TRBV18	once	CASSPRTGGDEQYF	TGTGCCAGCTCACCCCGGACAGGGGGCGACGAGCAGTACTTC
TRBJ2-3	TRBD2	TRBV4-1	.	CASSQVLAGVGTDTQYF	TGCGCCAGCAGCCAAGTCCTAGCGGGAGTGGGCACAGATACGCAGTATTTT
TRBJ1-2	TRBD1	TRBV28	.	CASSSGDQGAYWDGYTF	TGTGCCAGCAGTTCCGGGGACCAGGGGGCGTATTGGGATGGCTACACCTTC
TRBJ1-1	TRBD1	TRBV7-3	.	CASSPGTARTEAFF	TGTGCCAGCAGCCCTGGGACAGCGAGAACTGAAGCTTTCTTT
TRBJ2-3	.	TRBV7-9	.	CASSLERPRKRTDTQYF	TGTGCCAGCAGCTTAGAGCGGCCCCGGAAGCGGACAGATACGCAGTATTTT
TRBJ2-7	TRBD2	TRBV5-1	few	CASSLEPAGGHEQYF	TGCGCCAGCAGCTTGGAGCCAGCGGGAGGCCACGAGCAGTACTTC
TRBJ1-2	.	TRBV4-2	once	CASSQTPGVGADGYTF	TGTGCCAGCAGCCAGACCCCGGGAGTTGGGGCTGATGGCTACACCTTC
TRBJ2-7	.	TRBV7-8	.	CASSLAGGSYEQYF	TGTGCCAGCAGCTTAGCGGGAGGATCCTACGAGCAGTACTTC
TRBJ1-2	TRBD1	TRBV5-8	once	CASHRGFDGYTF	TGTGCCAGTCACAGGGGGTTTGATGGCTACACCTTC
TRBJ1-2	.	TRBV27	.	CASSFVPFSNYGYTF	TGTGCCAGCAGTTTCGTCCCGTTCAGTAACTATGGCTACACCTTC